These 15 T cell receptor beta chains were sequenced from one sample in a study of control samples from healthy donors and cancer patients. Measured with immunoSEQ multiplex PCR; TCRdb has only the in-frame clones, and not every one. This sample has more than 70,000 clones, with 94% found just once. Sequencing used blood. The receptor source for this set is a young woman in good health.

V usage is TRBV3-1 (or the pseudogene TRBV3-2) and J usage is TRBJ1-1, with unresolved D. This CDR3 spans 13 amino acids. Germline V gene sequence: CDR1 LGHDT, CDR2 YNNKEL (reference sequence). V lost 0 bases to trimming and J lost 11 bases, with 13 bases between them. CDR3 nucleotide sequence: TGTGCCAGCAGCCAAGATCGGAGAACGGTGGCTTTCTTT. It encodes CASSQDRRTVAFF.

V and J are TRBV25-1 and TRBJ1-3; maybe TRBD1 (5 bases). The germline gives CDR1 MGHDK, CDR2 SYGVNS. V lost 8 bases to trimming and J lost 1 base, with 9 bases between them. The CDR3 has 13 amino acids. Written as DNA, the CDR3 is TGTGCCAGCGCCAGGGTTTCTGGAAACACCATATATTTT. Translating gives CASARVSGNTIYF.

The chain carries TRBV5-1 and TRBJ1-1; 8 nucleotides line up with TRBD1. The CDR3 is 16 residues long. Trimming took 3 bases from V and 1 from J; bases not matched to a gene: 8. CDR1 is SGHRS, CDR2 YFSETQ, per germline. The CDR3 sequence: CASSYIAGTGNTEAFF. DNA of the CDR3: TGCGCCAGCAGCTACATCGCCGGGACAGGGAACACTGAAGCTTTCTTT.

The rearrangement joins TRBV6-5 to TRBJ1-2; no clear D gene. The CDR3 is made up of 15 amino acids. Trimming pared 7 bases from V and 0 bases from J, leaving 15 bases between. Germline CDR1 MNHEY, CDR2 SVGAGI. Here the CDR3 reads CASIFTAGTNYGYTF. The CDR3 coding sequence is TGTGCCAGCATCTTCACGGCAGGAACTAACTATGGCTACACCTTC.

The rearrangement joins TRBV28 to TRBJ1-1, with TRBD1 matching 7 bases. Germline trimming cut 6 bases from V and 6 bases from J; bases unmatched to any gene: 13. This CDR3 comprises 15 residues. Looked up from germline, CDR1 is MDHEN and CDR2 is SYDVKM. CDR3 sequence reads: CASSLDDRVLAEAFF. The CDR3 DNA sequence: TGTGCCAGCAGCCTCGACGACAGGGTTCTCGCTGAAGCTTTCTTT.

The genes are TRBV27 and TRBJ1-1, with D perhaps matching TRBD1 (6 bases). Per the germline V gene, CDR1 is MNHEY and CDR2 is SMNVEV (reference sequence). The CDR3 is 16 residues long. Deletions cut 6 bases from V and 1 base from J, with 18 bases between. CDR3 region: CASSPDPGQRNTEAFF. The CDR3 nucleotides are TGTGCCAGCAGCCCCGACCCGGGACAAAGGAACACTGAAGCTTTCTTT.

This chain links TRBV25-1 with TRBJ1-2; TRBD1 agrees at 10 bases. Germline lookup yields CDR1 MGHDK and CDR2 SYGVNS. The CDR3 length is 15 residues. The ends lost 4 bases at V and 6 bases at J; junction bases unmatched: 8. CDR3 in DNA: TGTGCCAGCAGTGTGACAGGGGGCGCGTCCGATGGCTACACCTTC. This encodes CASSVTGGASDGYTF.

The chain has TRBV10-3 and TRBJ1-3; no reliable D call. This CDR3 is built from 13 residues. Germline V gives CDR1 ENHRY, CDR2 SYGVKD. Trimming shortened V by 10 bases and J by 2 bases, and 12 bases separated the two germline ends. The CDR3 reads CATGWAAGNTIYF. As DNA, the CDR3 is TGTGCCACCGGGTGGGCCGCTGGAAACACCATATATTTT.

The chain combines TRBV6-6 with TRBJ1-1; D is unclear. The CDR3 runs to 13 residues. Looked up from germline, CDR1 is MNHNY and CDR2 is SVGAGI (reference sequence). V was shortened by 7 bases and J by 5 bases, with 14 bases between the two germline ends. CDR3 in amino acids: CASNSRTRTEAFF. DNA for the CDR3: TGTGCCAGCAACTCCAGGACGAGGACTGAAGCTTTCTTT.

V is TRBV11-2 and J is TRBJ1-1; 9 bases agree with TRBD1. The ends lost 8 bases at V and 2 bases at J; junction bases unmatched: 12. The CDR3 consists of 16 residues. The V gene's germline CDR1 is SGHAT and CDR2 FQNNGV. The CDR3 is CASAKQGAILNTEAFF. The CDR3, as DNA: TGTGCCAGCGCAAAACAGGGGGCAATACTTAACACTGAAGCTTTCTTT.

The chain is built from TRBV18 and TRBJ1-5, with 11 nucleotides matching TRBD1. The CDR3 is made up of 19 amino acids. Trimming took 0 bases from V and 4 from J; bases not matched to a gene: 11. The germline gives CDR1 KGHSH, CDR2 LQKENI. CDR3 sequence (DNA): TGTGCCAGCTCACCACCGAACATGGCCGGGACAGGGGGTAATCAGCCCCAGCATTTT. It translates to CASSPPNMAGTGGNQPQHF.

V gene TRBV7-8 combines with J gene TRBJ1-2; tentatively, D is TRBD1 (5 bases). Deletions cut 5 bases from V and 8 bases from J, with 18 bases between. Germline CDR1 reads SGHVS; CDR2 reads FQNEAQ. The CDR3 extends over 14 amino acids. CDR3 coding DNA: TGTGCCAGCAGCCGCGTCACAGGAGCCTCGGGCTACACCTTC. This encodes CASSRVTGASGYTF.

The chain carries TRBV3-1 (or the pseudogene TRBV3-2) and TRBJ1-1; D is perhaps TRBD1 (6 bases). Trimming removed 3 bases from V and 7 bases from J, with 12 bases in between. CDR1 and CDR2 (germline): LGHDT, YNNKEL (reference sequence). The CDR3 loop spans 13 amino acids. In DNA, the CDR3 is TGTGCCAGCAGCCACCTCCGGGACAATGAAGCTTTCTTT. Encoded protein: CASSHLRDNEAFF.

This chain uses TRBV19 with TRBJ2-7, with 9 bases identical to TRBD1. V was clipped by 10 bases and J by 4 bases; unmatched bases: 14. This CDR3 is built from 15 residues. Germline CDR1 and CDR2: LNHDA and SQIVND (reference sequence). CDR3 sequence: CATRDGGQGRYEQYF. In DNA, the CDR3 is TGTGCCACTAGGGATGGGGGACAGGGAAGATACGAGCAGTACTTC.

This clone was seen only once. This rearrangement joins TRBV11-2 to TRBJ1-1, with D unresolved. The CDR3 consists of 14 residues. V lost 2 bases, J lost 1 base, and 8 bases lay in between. From germline, CDR1 is SGHAT and CDR2 FQNNGV. The CDR3: CASSLLGANTEAFF. The CDR3 bases are TGTGCCAGCAGCTTATTAGGCGCGAACACTGAAGCTTTCTTT. The full variable domain, with the rest looked up from reference TRBV11-2 and TRBJ1-1, is EAGVAQSPRYKIIEKRQSVAFWCNPISGHATLYWYQQILGQGPKLLIQFQNNGVVDDSQLPKDRFSAERLKGVDSTLKIQPAKLEDSAVYLCASSLLGANTEAFFGQGTRLTVV.